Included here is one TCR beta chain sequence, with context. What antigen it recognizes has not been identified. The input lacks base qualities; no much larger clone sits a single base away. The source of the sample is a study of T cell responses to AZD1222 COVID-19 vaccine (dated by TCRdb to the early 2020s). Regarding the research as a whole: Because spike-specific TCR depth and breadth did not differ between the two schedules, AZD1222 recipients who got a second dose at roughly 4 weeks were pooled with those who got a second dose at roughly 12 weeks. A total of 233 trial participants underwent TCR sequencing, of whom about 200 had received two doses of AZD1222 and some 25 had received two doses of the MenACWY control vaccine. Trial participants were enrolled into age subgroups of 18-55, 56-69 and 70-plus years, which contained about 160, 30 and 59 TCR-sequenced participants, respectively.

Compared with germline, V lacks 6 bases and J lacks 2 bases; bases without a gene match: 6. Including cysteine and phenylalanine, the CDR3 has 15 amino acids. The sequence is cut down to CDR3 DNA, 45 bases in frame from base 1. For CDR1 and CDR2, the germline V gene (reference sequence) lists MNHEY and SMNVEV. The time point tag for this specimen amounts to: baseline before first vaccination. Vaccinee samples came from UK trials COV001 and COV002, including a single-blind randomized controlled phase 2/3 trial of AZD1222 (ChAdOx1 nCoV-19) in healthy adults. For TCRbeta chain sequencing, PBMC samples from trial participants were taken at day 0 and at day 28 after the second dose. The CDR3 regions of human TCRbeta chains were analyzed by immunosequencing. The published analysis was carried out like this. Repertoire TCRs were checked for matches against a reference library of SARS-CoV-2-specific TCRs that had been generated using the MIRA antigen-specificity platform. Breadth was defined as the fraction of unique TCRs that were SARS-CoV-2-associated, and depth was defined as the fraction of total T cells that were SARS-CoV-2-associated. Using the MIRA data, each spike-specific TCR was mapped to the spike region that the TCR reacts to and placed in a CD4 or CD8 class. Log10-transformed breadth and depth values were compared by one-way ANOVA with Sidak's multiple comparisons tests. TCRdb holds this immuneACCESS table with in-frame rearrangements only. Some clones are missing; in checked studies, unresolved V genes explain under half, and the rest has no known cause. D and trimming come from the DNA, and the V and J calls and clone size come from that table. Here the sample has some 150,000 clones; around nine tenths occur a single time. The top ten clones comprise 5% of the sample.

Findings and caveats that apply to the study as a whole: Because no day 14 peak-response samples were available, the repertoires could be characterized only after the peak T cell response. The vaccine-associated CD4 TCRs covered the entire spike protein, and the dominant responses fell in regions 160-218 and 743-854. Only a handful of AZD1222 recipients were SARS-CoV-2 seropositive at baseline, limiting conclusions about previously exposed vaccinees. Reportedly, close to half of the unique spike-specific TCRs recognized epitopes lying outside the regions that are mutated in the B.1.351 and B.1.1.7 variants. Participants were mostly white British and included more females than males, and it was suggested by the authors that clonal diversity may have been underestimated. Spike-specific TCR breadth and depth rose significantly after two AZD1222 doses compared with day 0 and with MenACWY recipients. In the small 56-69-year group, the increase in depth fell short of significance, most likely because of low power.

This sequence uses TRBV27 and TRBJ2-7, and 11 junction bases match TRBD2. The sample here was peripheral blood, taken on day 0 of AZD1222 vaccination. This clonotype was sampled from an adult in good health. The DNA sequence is TGTGCCAGCAGCCCAACTAGCGGGAGAACCTACGAGCAGTACTTC. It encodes CASSPTSGRTYEQYF.